This T cell receptor (beta chain) derives from a study of T cells after yellow fever vaccination. Regarding the study as a whole: Clonotype sharing between CD4 and CD8 compartments was small. Re-detected after boosting: most primary clones, 96% of CD4 and about 89% of CD8.

5'RACE template switching produced TCR cDNA carrying a universal primer site and UMIs. TCRdb independently ran MiXCR on the 5' RACE reads; one entry per CDR3 protein. The sample includes about 150,000 distinct CDR3 sequences, more than 6.5% of them seen just once. V was shortened by 5 bases and J by 7 bases, with 18 bases between the two germline ends. This CDR3 is 15 amino acids long. CDR1 and CDR2 from the germline V gene are LNHNV and YYDKDF (reference sequence). Points on this clonotype: Antigen specificity is unknown.

The chain combines TRBV15 with TRBJ2-1, with D maybe TRBD2 (6 bases). The sample in question was CD4+ T cells sorted from PBMCs, obtained 10 days after the yellow fever booster vaccination. The sequence came from a man aged 25-45 years who received the YFV17D yellow fever vaccine. This CDR3 is CATSGIELAGNEQFF. The CDR3 coding sequence is TGTGCCACCAGCGGAATTGAACTAGCAGGGAATGAGCAGTTCTTC.